This is a list of T cell receptor beta chains from one sample in a study of human T cells and chemical hapten exposure. TCRdb reanalysed the RACE reads using MiXCR and keeps one entry per CDR3 protein. Of some 350,000 distinct CDR3 sequences in the sample, roughly 6.9% were seen once. This specimen consisted of whole blood, obtained in connection with sensitization to the hapten diphenylcyclopropenone (DPC). The receptors derive from a young woman with alopecia areata. Some clones in this sample may be carry-over from other donors' samples. Both conserved end residues are part of each CDR3. A D gene is named only where the DNA matches it firmly. Clone size is shown for a subset of rows, as once, few, many or a class of expanded clone.

v_gene	abundance	j_gene	d_gene	CDR3nt	CDR3aa
TRBV5-4	-	TRBJ1-5	TRBD1	TGTGCCAGCAGCTTGTTCGACAGGGGAAATAGCAATCAGCCCCAGCATTTT	CASSLFDRGNSNQPQHF
TRBV6-1	many	TRBJ2-3	TRBD2	TGTGCCAGCAGTCCACTAGCGGGGGTTGGAGATACGCAGTATTTT	CASSPLAGVGDTQYF
TRBV12-3/TRBV12-4	-	TRBJ1-5	TRBD1	TGTGCCAGCAGTTTACGGAGCGCAGGGGGCTCTCAGCCCCAGCATTTT	CASSLRSAGGSQPQHF
TRBV12-3/TRBV12-4	-	TRBJ2-7	TRBD1	TGTGCCAGCAGCTCGACAGGGGTACGAAAGCAGTACTTC	CASSSTGVRKQYF
TRBV5-1	many	TRBJ2-2	-	TGCGCCAGCAGCCCCGACAGAGAAACCGGGGAGCTGTTTTTT	CASSPDRETGELFF
TRBV7-2	many	TRBJ1-5	TRBD1	TGTGCCAGCAGCACACAGGGGGTCAGCAATCAGCCCCAGCATTTT	CASSTQGVSNQPQHF
TRBV4-2	many	TRBJ2-2	-	TGTGCCAGCAGACCGAAAGGAGATGCCGGGGAGCTGTTTTTT	CASRPKGDAGELFF
TRBV13	-	TRBJ2-7	-	TGTGCCAGCAGCTTCGGACAGAAAGGGTACGAGCAGTACTTC	CASSFGQKGYEQYF
TRBV5-1	many	TRBJ2-1	TRBD2	TGCGCCAGCAGCGGGAGGGGACTAGCGGGGATTTCCTACAATGAGCAGTTCTTC	CASSGRGLAGISYNEQFF
TRBV4-3	many	TRBJ2-7	-	TGCGCCAGCAGCCAAGATATAGGAGCGGCCGTGGGGGAGCAGTACTTC	CASSQDIGAAVGEQYF
TRBV29-1	-	TRBJ2-7	-	TGCAGCGTTGAGAGGGGAATGACAATCCACTCCTACGAGCAGTACTTC	CSVERGMTIHSYEQYF
TRBV29-1	-	TRBJ1-5	-	TGCAGCGTAAACGACAGCTCCTATCAGCCCCAGCATTTT	CSVNDSSYQPQHF
TRBV4-2	many	TRBJ2-3	TRBD2	TGTGCCAGCAGCCAACGGCTAGCGGGGGGCCCCACAGATACGCAGTATTTT	CASSQRLAGGPTDTQYF
TRBV2	many	TRBJ2-3	-	TGTGCCAGCAGTGATCACAGATCCACGTCCACAGATACGCAGTATTTT	CASSDHRSTSTDTQYF
TRBV27	few	TRBJ1-4	-	TGTGCCAGCAGCCCAAGGACAGCGAGCGTTCCCGCAACTAATGAAAAACTGTTTTTT	CASSPRTASVPATNEKLFF
TRBV12-3/TRBV12-4	-	TRBJ2-7	-	TGTGCCAGCAGTTTAGCGCAGGGGATGGGGCAGTACTTC	CASSLAQGMGQYF
TRBV20-1	-	TRBJ2-3	TRBD2	TGCAGTGCTAGCCCCTTTACTAGCGGGGGCCCAGATACGCAGTATTTT	CSASPFTSGGPDTQYF
TRBV11-2	-	TRBJ2-3	-	TGTGCCAGCAGCTTTCGCGGCTTTAGCACAGATACGCAGTATTTT	CASSFRGFSTDTQYF
TRBV7-2	many	TRBJ1-5	TRBD1	TGTGCCAGCAGCCCTCAAACAGGGGAGAGCAATCAGCCCCAGCATTTT	CASSPQTGESNQPQHF
TRBV12-3/TRBV12-4	-	TRBJ2-3	-	TGTGCCAGCAGTGGGGATTGGTTCGGTCCAGATACGCAGTATTTT	CASSGDWFGPDTQYF
TRBV6-2/TRBV6-3	-	TRBJ1-5	-	TGTGCCAGCAGTTATCGGGGGGGCCGATCCAATCAGCCCCAGCATTTT	CASSYRGGRSNQPQHF
TRBV7-9	many	TRBJ2-7	-	TGTGCCAGCAGCCCGCGACAGGTCTACGAGCAGTACTTC	CASSPRQVYEQYF
TRBV18	few	TRBJ1-2	-	TGTGCCAGCTCACCAAGGCCCTCCGACGGCTACACCTTC	CASSPRPSDGYTF
TRBV7-9	few	TRBJ1-2	TRBD1	TGTGCCAGCAGCTTAAGAGGGGGCACTGACTATGGCTACACCTTC	CASSLRGGTDYGYTF
TRBV5-6	many	TRBJ2-3	-	TGTGCCAGCAGCTTGAAGGTTCTCACAGATACGCAGTATTTT	CASSLKVLTDTQYF
TRBV28	many	TRBJ2-3	-	TGTGCCAGCAGTATCCACCCGGGGACGGAAACTAGCACAGATACGCAGTATTTT	CASSIHPGTETSTDTQYF
TRBV12-3/TRBV12-4	-	TRBJ2-1	-	TGTGCCAGCAGACGATACAATGAGCAGTTCTTC	CASRRYNEQFF
TRBV7-9	-	TRBJ1-4	TRBD1	TGTGCCAGCAGCCCACCCAGGGGGCCAAGCCTTACAACTAATGAAAAACTGTTTTTT	CASSPPRGPSLTTNEKLFF
TRBV6-2/TRBV6-3	-	TRBJ2-1	TRBD2	TGTGCCAGCACCTCCATAGGTAGCGGGGTTAACAATGAGCAGTTCTTC	CASTSIGSGVNNEQFF
TRBV6-2/TRBV6-3	many	TRBJ2-7	-	TGTGCCAGCCAGACCGGGGGAATCTACGAGCAGTACTTC	CASQTGGIYEQYF
TRBV7-9	-	TRBJ2-1	-	TGTGCCAGCACCCGCGGGGAACCCTCCTACAATGAGCAGTTCTTC	CASTRGEPSYNEQFF
TRBV7-2	-	TRBJ2-5	TRBD2	TGTGCCAGCAGCTTAGGGGTACTAGCGGGGGGATTCCAAGAGACCCAGTACTTC	CASSLGVLAGGFQETQYF
TRBV12-3/TRBV12-4	few	TRBJ2-3	TRBD2	TGTGCCAGCAGTTTCGTTTTACTAGCGGCTGACACAGATACGCAGTATTTT	CASSFVLLAADTDTQYF
TRBV4-2	many	TRBJ1-6	-	TGTGCCAGCAGCCAAGACCTGGGCGAATATAATTCACCCCTCCACTTT	CASSQDLGEYNSPLHF
TRBV18	-	TRBJ2-3	TRBD2	TGTGCCAGCTCACCACGGGGACTAGCGGGCACAGATACGCAGTATTTT	CASSPRGLAGTDTQYF
TRBV4-3	-	TRBJ1-5	TRBD1	TGCGCCAGCAGCCAAGATCCTGTGACAGGGAATCAGCCCCAGCATTTT	CASSQDPVTGNQPQHF
TRBV6-5	many	TRBJ1-4	-	TGTGCCAGCAGTTACCGACTTGAGGAAAAACTGTTTTTT	CASSYRLEEKLFF
TRBV7-8	few	TRBJ1-3	TRBD1	TGTGCCAGCAGCGAAGACAGGGGAGCAGCTGGAAACACCATATATTTT	CASSEDRGAAGNTIYF
TRBV20-1	few	TRBJ2-3	TRBD1	TGCAGTGCTAGAGATGGGACAGGAGATCCCGATACGCAGTATTTT	CSARDGTGDPDTQYF
TRBV3-1	few	TRBJ2-7	TRBD2	TGTGCCAGCAGCCAAGCGAGCGGGGGGCCCACCTTC	CASSQASGGPTF
TRBV7-2	-	TRBJ1-1	-	TGTGCCAGCAGCTTAGGGGGGCCGCGCGCTTTCTTT	CASSLGGPRAFF